A single sample is the source of the 26 T cell receptor beta chains below, sequenced in a study of blood T cell repertoires in COVID-19. Generated by immunoSEQ multiplex PCR, the TCRdb table keeps only in-frame clones and is missing some. Found here are about 670,000 clones, about 90% of them singletons; the top ten hold roughly 0.25%. Sequenced input: peripheral blood. These receptors came from a woman between 18 and 30 years old with acute or convalescent COVID-19.

The V call is TRBV5-6, the J call TRBJ2-7, with D maybe TRBD2 (5 bases). Germline V lookup: CDR1 SGHDT, CDR2 YYEEEE. This CDR3 region has 13 residues. Trimming removed 0 bases at V and 6 bases at J, with 10 bases between. The CDR3 region is CASSLVGGGEQYF. For the CDR3, the DNA is TGTGCCAGCAGCTTGGTTGGCGGAGGCGAGCAGTACTTC.

CDR3 region: CASPRGGGNEQFF. CDR3 DNA sequence: TGTGCCTCCCCGAGGGGGGGAGGGAATGAGCAGTTCTTC. The rearrangement links TRBV5-4 to TRBJ2-1, with a weak D call TRBD2 (7 bases). Germline CDR1 SGHNT, CDR2 YYREEE (reference sequence). The CDR3 consists of 13 residues. Trimming shortened V by 10 bases and J by 7 bases, and 18 bases separated the two germline ends.

V is TRBV7-8 and J is TRBJ1-2; 7 nucleotides match TRBD1. Germline V lookup: CDR1 SGHVS, CDR2 FQNEAQ. Trimming at V came to 2 bases and at J to 7 bases, leaving 10 bases not matched to a gene. The CDR3 has 15 amino acids. CDR3 sequence (DNA): TGTGCCAGCAGCTTAACCCCCGGGACAGATGGTGGCTACACCTTC. Protein sequence: CASSLTPGTDGGYTF.

This clone was recorded once. CDR3 loop: CASSLQGAPGGYTF. The CDR3 nucleotides are TGTGCCAGCAGTTTACAGGGGGCCCCGGGGGGCTACACCTTC. This chain connects TRBV27 to TRBJ1-2, with 8 bases identical to TRBD1. Germline lookup yields CDR1 MNHEY and CDR2 SMNVEV (reference sequence). CDR3 length equals 14 residues. The V and J ends lost 2 bases and 8 bases, in that order; junction bases with no gene match: 7.

In the case of this clone: At the DNA level, this CDR3 is encoded by other sequences in the same sample as well. V and J are TRBV5-1 and TRBJ1-4; perhaps TRBD1 as D (5 bases). The CDR3 totals 14 residues. Germline V lookup: CDR1 SGHRS, CDR2 YFSETQ. V shed 0 bases and J shed 7 bases, with 10 bases lying between them. The CDR3: CASSLGRGGEKLFF. CDR3 nucleotide sequence: TGCGCCAGCAGCTTGGGAAGGGGCGGTGAAAAACTGTTTTTT.

The gene calls are TRBV6-6 and TRBJ1-1, with D perhaps matching TRBD1 (5 bases). V lost 6 bases and J 11 bases, leaving 19 bases between the germline ends. The germline V gene encodes CDR1 MNHNY and CDR2 SVGAGI (reference sequence). This CDR3 has 13 residues. The CDR3 DNA follows: TGTGCCAGCAGAAACACGGAAAGGGGCCCTGCTTTCTTT. Protein sequence: CASRNTERGPAFF.

The V call is TRBV19, the J call TRBJ1-2; no reliable D call. Germline CDR1 LNHDA, CDR2 SQIVND (reference sequence). This CDR3 region has 15 residues. V was cut by 5 bases and J by 2 bases, with 15 bases left in between. The CDR3 DNA is TGTGCCAGTAGTGCGGAGGGTAAGGTGAACTATGGCTACACCTTC. Translation gives CASSAEGKVNYGYTF.

V gene TRBV7-2 combines with J gene TRBJ2-4; D call uncertain. V lost 7 bases and J 0 bases, leaving 13 bases between the germline ends. The CDR3 consists of 15 residues. CDR1 is SGHTA, CDR2 FQGNSA, per germline. The CDR3 protein is CASTPIAPAKNIQYF. CDR3 coding DNA: TGTGCCAGCACCCCGATCGCGCCAGCCAAAAACATTCAGTACTTC.

About this clone: The same CDR3 is also encoded by other DNA sequences in this sample. V is TRBV27 and J is TRBJ1-1; D is unclear. V was pared by 2 bases and J by 1 base, with 5 bases between. The germline gives CDR1 MNHEY, CDR2 SMNVEV (reference sequence). CDR3 length: 13 amino acids. The CDR3 bases are TGTGCCAGCAGTTTAAGTAGGAACACTGAAGCTTTCTTT. Translation gives CASSLSRNTEAFF.

This chain connects TRBV20-1 to TRBJ2-3, with D possibly matching TRBD2 (6 bases). CDR1 is DFQATT and CDR2 is SNEGSKA in the germline V gene (reference sequence). The CDR3 is 13 residues long. Trimming removed 4 bases from V and 6 bases from J, with 14 bases in between. The CDR3 protein is CSANEGLIDTQYF. DNA of the CDR3: TGCAGTGCTAATGAGGGACTGATTGATACGCAGTATTTT.

V is TRBV7-8 and J is TRBJ2-7, with D maybe TRBD1 (6 bases). CDR1 is SGHVS and CDR2 is FQNEAQ in the germline V gene. The CDR3 is made up of 16 amino acids. Trimming removed 1 base from V and 7 bases from J, with 20 bases in between. The CDR3 reads CASSLVGAGAFWEQYF. The CDR3 bases are TGTGCCAGCAGCTTAGTCGGGGCAGGGGCGTTTTGGGAGCAGTACTTC.

A few counts support this clone. The chain is built from TRBV6-5 and TRBJ2-5, with TRBD2 matching over 8 bases. Germline V gene sequence: CDR1 MNHEY, CDR2 SVGAGI. Germline trimming cut 7 bases from V and 5 bases from J; bases unmatched to any gene: 12. The CDR3 is made up of 15 amino acids. Here the CDR3 DNA reads TGTGCCAGCACCCAACCGGGACTAGGTGGGGAGACCCAGTACTTC. Encoded protein: CASTQPGLGGETQYF.

The chain employs TRBV3-1 (or the pseudogene TRBV3-2) and TRBJ1-2; perhaps TRBD1 as D (6 bases). V lost 4 bases to trimming and J lost 2 bases, with 14 bases between them. The CDR3 consists of 15 residues. Germline CDR1 and CDR2: LGHDT and YNNKEL (reference sequence). CDR3 residues: CASSPGRGRNYGYTF. In DNA, the CDR3 is TGTGCCAGCAGCCCGGGGAGGGGGAGGAACTATGGCTACACCTTC.

V gene TRBV6-5 combines with J gene TRBJ2-2, with D possibly being TRBD1 (5 bases). The CDR3 is 13 amino acids. Trimming removed 7 bases at V and 4 bases at J, with 10 bases between. Germline-derived CDR1 and CDR2 are MNHEY and SVGAGI. CDR3 DNA: TGTGCCAGCAACAGGCAGCGCACCGGGGAGCTGTTTTTT. Translation: CASNRQRTGELFF.

This clone was observed once. J is TRBJ2-7 and V is TRBV19; weak D call: TRBD2 (5 bases). Germline-derived CDR1 and CDR2 are LNHDA and SQIVND (reference sequence). Trimming took off 1 base at V and 3 bases at J, with 7 bases between the two ends. There are 13 residues in the CDR3. CDR3 sequence reads: CASSIVRGYEQYF. In DNA form, the CDR3 reads TGTGCCAGTAGTATAGTCCGGGGCTACGAGCAGTACTTC.

The CDR3 here is CATSDFPIKGEFYEQYF. CDR3 in DNA: TGTGCCACCAGTGATTTCCCTATCAAGGGGGAGTTCTACGAGCAGTACTTC. This chain links TRBV24-1 with TRBJ2-7, with D tentatively TRBD1 (6 bases). This CDR3 has 17 amino acids. Germline lookup yields CDR1 KGHDR and CDR2 SFDVKD. Trimming removed 1 base at V and 3 bases at J, with 18 bases between.

The rearrangement uses TRBV13 and TRBJ1-2; a weak D match, TRBD1 (6 bases). The CDR3 runs 17 residues. With 0 bases removed from V and 6 bases from J, the gap between germline ends came to 20 bases. The germline V gene has CDR1 PRHDT and CDR2 FYEKMQ (reference sequence). The CDR3 is CASSLGGTLAGDDGYTF. The DNA of the CDR3 is TGTGCCAGCAGCTTAGGGGGGACGTTGGCAGGGGATGATGGCTACACCTTC. The entire variable domain, with the rest obtained from reference TRBV13 and TRBJ1-2, is as follows: AAGVIQSPRHLIKEKRETATLKCYPIPRHDTVYWYQQGPGQDPQFLISFYEKMQSDKGSIPDRFSAQQFSDYHSELNMSSLELGDSALYFCASSLGGTLAGDDGYTFGSGTRLTVV.

This clone showed up just once. The chain links TRBV9 to TRBJ2-1; 14 positions match TRBD2. CDR1 and CDR2 from the germline V gene are SGDLS and YYNGEE. V lost 3 bases and J lost 1; bases outside the gene matches: 9. The CDR3 covers 19 residues. CDR3 sequence: CASSDPGTSGGVSYNEQFF. CDR3 DNA sequence: TGTGCCAGCAGCGATCCCGGGACTAGCGGGGGTGTATCCTACAATGAGCAGTTCTTC. The whole variable domain, remainder taken from reference TRBV9 and TRBJ2-1, is DSGVTQTPKHLITATGQRVTLRCSPRSGDLSVYWYQQSLDQGLQFLIQYYNGEERAKGNILERFSAQQFPDLHSELNLSSLELGDSALYFCASSDPGTSGGVSYNEQFFGPGTRLTVL.

This chain links TRBV7-8 with TRBJ1-1, with TRBD1 matching over 8 bases. Trimming at V came to 2 bases and at J to 5 bases, leaving 7 bases not matched to a gene. Germline CDR1 is SGHVS and CDR2 is FQNEAQ. There are 15 residues in the CDR3. The DNA of the CDR3 is TGTGCCAGCAGCTTAATGGGCAGGGGGCGAACTGAAGCTTTCTTT. Its translation: CASSLMGRGRTEAFF. The full variable domain, rest sourced from reference TRBV7-8 and TRBJ1-1, is GAGVSQSPRYKVAKRGQDVALRCDPISGHVSLFWYQQALGQGPEFLTYFQNEAQLDKSGLPSDRFFAERPEGSVSTLKIQRTQQEDSAVYLCASSLMGRGRTEAFFGQGTRLTVV.

This clone was seen only once. The genes are TRBV7-8 and TRBJ2-7; TRBD1 aligns across 9 bases. V trimming: 5 bases; J trimming: 9 bases; junction bases outside the gene matches: 11. Germline CDR1 reads SGHVS; CDR2 reads FQNEAQ. CDR3 size: 14 residues. CDR3 region: CASSPAGTGLSQYF. Here the CDR3 DNA reads TGTGCCAGCAGCCCTGCCGGGACAGGGCTTTCGCAGTACTTC.

The V gene is TRBV19, the J gene TRBJ2-3; 9 bases match TRBD1. The CDR3 contains 15 residues. V shed 5 bases and J 3 bases; nucleotides not matched to a gene: 6. Germline V gene sequence: CDR1 LNHDA, CDR2 SQIVND (reference sequence). This CDR3 is CASSPRDRETDTQYF. The CDR3 DNA reads TGTGCCAGTAGTCCCCGGGACAGGGAGACAGATACGCAGTATTTT.

This chain uses TRBV24-1 with TRBJ2-1; 8 bases fit TRBD2. J was trimmed by 3 bases and V by 2 bases; bases with no gene match: 8. The CDR3 is 17 amino acids. The germline gives CDR1 KGHDR, CDR2 SFDVKD. CDR3 DNA sequence: TGTGCCACCAGTGATTCGGGCAGCGGGGGTCTCTACAATGAGCAGTTCTTC. Translating gives CATSDSGSGGLYNEQFF.

J is TRBJ1-3 and V is TRBV6-5; D ambiguous. This CDR3 has 13 amino acids. Germline-derived CDR1 and CDR2 are MNHEY and SVGAGI. Trimming removed 5 bases at V and 5 bases at J, with 10 bases between. The CDR3 region is CASSQRRRNTIYF. CDR3 in DNA: TGTGCCAGCAGTCAACGCAGGAGAAACACCATATATTTT.

The rearrangement joins TRBV6-1 to TRBJ1-2, with D unclear. From germline, CDR1 is MNHNS and CDR2 SASEGT. The CDR3 contains 14 residues. The V gene lost 2 bases and the J gene lost 4 bases, with 11 bases spanning the gap. The CDR3, as DNA: TGTGCCAGCAGTGAACGGGTAGGAATCTATGGCTACACCTTC. As protein: CASSERVGIYGYTF.

This rearrangement joins TRBV5-1 to TRBJ2-1, with TRBD1 as a possible D gene (5 bases). This CDR3 is 18 amino acids long. Germline values: CDR1 SGHRS, CDR2 YFSETQ. Trimming left V 1 base short and J 8 bases short, with 25 bases between. CDR3 residues: CASSLNQGPLLRWHEQFF. The CDR3 nucleotides are TGCGCCAGCAGCTTGAACCAGGGCCCTCTCCTAAGGTGGCATGAGCAGTTCTTC. Full variable domain (outside the CDR3, taken from reference TRBV5-1 and TRBJ2-1): KAGVTQTPRYLIKTRGQQVTLSCSPISGHRSVSWYQQTPGQGLQFLFEYFSETQRNKGNFPGRFSGRQFSNSRSEMNVSTLELGDSALYLCASSLNQGPLLRWHEQFFGPGTRLTVL.

The chain recombines TRBV19 with TRBJ2-7; D unresolved. CDR3 size: 14 residues. V dropped 2 bases and J dropped 6 bases, with 14 bases sitting between them. CDR1 is LNHDA and CDR2 is SQIVND in the germline V gene (reference sequence). The CDR3 region is CASSIPVRGSEQYF. The CDR3 DNA reads as TGTGCCAGTAGTATACCTGTCAGAGGCAGCGAGCAGTACTTC.